This TCR beta chain emerged from a study of shared clonotypes between healthy human individuals. General study points: What rarefaction showed was incomplete sorted-subset sequencing despite large depth.

Assay execution proceeded at the deep level. Some clones are missing from TCRdb's copy, which holds only in-frame ones; the method was immunoSEQ multiplex PCR. Seen here are about 2.3 million clones, 80% to 95% observed once, and the top ten hold approximately 0.4%. Concerning this clone itself: Its specificity is not known.

The clonotype was recovered from a man aged 18 to 29 in good health. Some clones in this sample may be carry-over from other donors' samples. Sequencing was done on a sample of naive CD4+ T cells from PBMCs. Regarding subset: CD45RA+ positively selected.

The CDR3 is CSVEGQGATGPGNTIYF. The CDR3 nucleotides read TGCAGCGTTGAGGGACAGGGGGCTACTGGACCTGGAAACACCATATATTTT. The chain combines TRBV29-1 with TRBJ1-3, with 12 bases that match TRBD1. The junction had 8 bases not matched to a gene; V was cut back by 3 bases and J by 2 bases. Germline loops: CDR1 SQVTM, CDR2 ANQGSEA. The CDR3 covers 17 residues.